This T cell receptor beta chain was profiled in a study of shared clonotypes between healthy human individuals. Regarding the study as a whole: Unshared clonotypes carried lower generation probabilities than those common to all four donors.

CD8 cells regarded as naive lacked CD45RO, were positively chosen for CCR7, and omitted terminally differentiated effector memory CD45RA+ cells. The method was immunoSEQ multiplex PCR; TCRdb's version includes in-frame clones alone and lacks a portion of them. The profile covers over 2,000,000 clones, with just over 90% appearing a single time and less than 2% taken by the ten largest. The table lists this clone with a count of one. Its antigen remains unknown. Trimming left V 4 bases short and J 2 bases short, with 12 bases between. This CDR3 region has 14 residues. Germline V gene data show CDR1 as SGHDN and CDR2 as FVKESK.

The chain links TRBV14 to TRBJ2-7; either TRBD1 or TRBD2 may fit D (5 bases each). The sample taken for sequencing was naive CD8+ T cells from PBMCs. The TCR sequence derives from a man younger than 35 in good health. Some clones in this sample may be carry-over from other donors' samples. CDR3 loop: CASSLWDRPYEQYF. The CDR3 coding sequence is TGTGCCAGCAGCCTATGGGACCGGCCCTACGAGCAGTACTTC.